This entry features one TCR beta chain sequence. Preparation of the TCRbeta library involved a method that used unique molecular identifiers. TCRdb redid the calling of the PCR reads with MiXCR, one entry per CDR3 protein. In the table there are roughly 590,000 distinct CDR3 sequences, 15% to 20% of which are singletons. The data derive from a study of T-cell reconstitution after alpha-beta-depleted transplantation in children. Sample: PBMCs from the stem cell graft donor, taken from the stem cell graft. This TCR was recovered from a human donor who donated a stem cell graft to a child with acute myeloid leukemia.

The DNA for the CDR3 is TGTGCCAGCAGCCGCGCCGACCGGGCCTCCGCCCACTACACCTTC. It translates to CASSRADRASAHYTF. This chain uses TRBV7-2 with TRBJ1-2; D unclear. CDR3 size: 15 residues. Looked up from germline, CDR1 is SGHTA and CDR2 is FQGNSA. The V end was cut by 5 bases, the J end by 10 bases, with 23 bases between.